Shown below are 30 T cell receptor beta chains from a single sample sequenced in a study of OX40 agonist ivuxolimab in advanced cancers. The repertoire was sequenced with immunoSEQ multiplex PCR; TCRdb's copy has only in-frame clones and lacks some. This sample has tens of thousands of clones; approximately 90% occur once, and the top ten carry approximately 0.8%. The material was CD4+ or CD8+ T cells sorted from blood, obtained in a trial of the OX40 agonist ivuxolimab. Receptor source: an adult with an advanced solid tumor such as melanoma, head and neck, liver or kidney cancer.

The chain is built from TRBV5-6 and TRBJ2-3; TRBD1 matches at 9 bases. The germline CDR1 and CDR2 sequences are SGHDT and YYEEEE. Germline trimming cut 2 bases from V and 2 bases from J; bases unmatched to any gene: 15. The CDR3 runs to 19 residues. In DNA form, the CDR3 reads TGTGCCAGCAGCTTATTAGGTGGTGGGGGACAGGGTCCCACAGATACGCAGTATTTT. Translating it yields CASSLLGGGGQGPTDTQYF.

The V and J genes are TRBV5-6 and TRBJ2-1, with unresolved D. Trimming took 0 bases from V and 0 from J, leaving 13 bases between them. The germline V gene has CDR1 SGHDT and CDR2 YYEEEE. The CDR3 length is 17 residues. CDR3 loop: CASSLAPARSSYNEQFF. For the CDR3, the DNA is TGTGCCAGCAGCTTGGCGCCCGCGAGGAGCTCCTACAATGAGCAGTTCTTC.

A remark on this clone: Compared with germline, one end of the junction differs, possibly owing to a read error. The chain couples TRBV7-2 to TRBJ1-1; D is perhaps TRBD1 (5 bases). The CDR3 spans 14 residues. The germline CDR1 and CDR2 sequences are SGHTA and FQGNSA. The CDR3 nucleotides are TGTGCCAGCCTCAGCGGGGGGTCGAACACTGAAGCCTTCTTT. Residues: CASLSGGSNTEAFF.

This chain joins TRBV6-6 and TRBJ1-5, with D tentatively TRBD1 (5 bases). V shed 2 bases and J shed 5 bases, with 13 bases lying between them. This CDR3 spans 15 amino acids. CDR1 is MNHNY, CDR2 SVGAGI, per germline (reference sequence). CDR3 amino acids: CASSYGWGNDQPQHF. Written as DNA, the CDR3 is TGTGCCAGCAGTTACGGTTGGGGGAACGATCAGCCCCAGCATTTT.

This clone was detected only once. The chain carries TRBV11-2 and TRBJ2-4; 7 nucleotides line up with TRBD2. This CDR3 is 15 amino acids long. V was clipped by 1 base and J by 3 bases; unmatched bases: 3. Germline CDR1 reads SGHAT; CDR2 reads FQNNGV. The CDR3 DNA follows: TGTGCCAGCAGCTTAGGGCTAGCGGACAAAAACATTCAGTACTTC. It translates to CASSLGLADKNIQYF.

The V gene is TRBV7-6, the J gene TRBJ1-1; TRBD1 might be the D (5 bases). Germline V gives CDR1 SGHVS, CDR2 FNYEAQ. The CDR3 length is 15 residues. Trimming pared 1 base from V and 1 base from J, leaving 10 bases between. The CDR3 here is CASSLGVTGNTEAFF. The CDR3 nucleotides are TGTGCCAGCAGCTTAGGAGTTACAGGGAACACTGAAGCTTTCTTT.

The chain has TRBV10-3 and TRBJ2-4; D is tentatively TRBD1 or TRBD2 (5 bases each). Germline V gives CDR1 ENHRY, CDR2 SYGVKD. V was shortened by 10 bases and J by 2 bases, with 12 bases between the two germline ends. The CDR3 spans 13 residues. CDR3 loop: CATTGDPKNIQYF. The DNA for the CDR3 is TGTGCCACCACCGGGGACCCCAAAAACATTCAGTACTTC.

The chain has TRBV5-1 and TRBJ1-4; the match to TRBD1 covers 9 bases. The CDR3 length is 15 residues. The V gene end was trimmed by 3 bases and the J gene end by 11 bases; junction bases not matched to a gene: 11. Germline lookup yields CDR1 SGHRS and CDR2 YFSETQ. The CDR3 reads CASSSGTGTGLKLFF. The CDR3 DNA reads TGCGCCAGCAGCTCTGGAACCGGGACAGGGTTGAAACTGTTTTTT.

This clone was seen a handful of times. The CDR3, as DNA: TGTGCCAGCAGTGACGGTAGCGCGGTCGAGCAGTACTTC. Translation gives CASSDGSAVEQYF. V is TRBV6-1 and J is TRBJ2-7; possible D gene TRBD2, 5 bases. Germline loops: CDR1 MNHNS, CDR2 SASEGT. This CDR3 is 13 amino acids long. V was trimmed by 3 bases and J by 6 bases, leaving 12 bases between them.

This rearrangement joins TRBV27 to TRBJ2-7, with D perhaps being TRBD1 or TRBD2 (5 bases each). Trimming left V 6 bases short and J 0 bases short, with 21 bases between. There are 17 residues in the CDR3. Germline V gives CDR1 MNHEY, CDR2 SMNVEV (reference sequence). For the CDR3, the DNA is TGTGCCAGCAGCCTACGGTGGGGTAGCGACAGCTCCTACGAGCAGTACTTC. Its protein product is CASSLRWGSDSSYEQYF.

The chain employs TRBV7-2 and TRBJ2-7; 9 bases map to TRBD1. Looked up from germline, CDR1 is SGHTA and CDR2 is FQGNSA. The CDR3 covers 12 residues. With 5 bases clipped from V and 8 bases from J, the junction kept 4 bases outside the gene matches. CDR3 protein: CASSRNRGQQYF. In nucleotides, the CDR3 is TGTGCCAGCAGCCGGAACAGGGGGCAGCAGTACTTC. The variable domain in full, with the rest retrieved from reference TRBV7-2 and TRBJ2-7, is GAGVSQSPSNKVTEKGKDVELRCDPISGHTALYWYRQSLGQGLEFLIYFQGNSAPDKSGLPSDRFSAERTGGSVSTLTIQRTQQEDSAVYLCASSRNRGQQYFGPGTRLTVT.

In DNA form, the CDR3 reads TGTGCCAGCTCACCACCGGGGGGCGCAGGGGGCCTTGGCACTGAAGCTTTCTTT. Its translation: CASSPPGGAGGLGTEAFF. J is TRBJ1-1 and V is TRBV18; 8 nucleotides agree with TRBD1. V gave up 0 bases and J gave up 4 bases; unmatched junction bases: 13. CDR1 is KGHSH, CDR2 LQKENI, per germline. The CDR3 is made up of 18 amino acids.

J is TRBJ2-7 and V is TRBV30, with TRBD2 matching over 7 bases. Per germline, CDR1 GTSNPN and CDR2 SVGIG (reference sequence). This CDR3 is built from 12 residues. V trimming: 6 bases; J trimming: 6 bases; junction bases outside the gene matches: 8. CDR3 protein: CACDRGGVEQYF. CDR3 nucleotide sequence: TGTGCCTGTGACCGTGGGGGGGTCGAGCAGTACTTC.

CDR3 DNA: TGTGCCAGCAGTTACTCAGCTTACACTGAAGCTTTCTTT. It specifies CASSYSAYTEAFF. The chain links TRBV6-5 to TRBJ1-1; no firm D call. This CDR3 contains 13 residues. V lost 0 bases to trimming and J lost 3 bases, with 5 bases between them. The V gene's germline CDR1 is MNHEY and CDR2 SVGAGI.

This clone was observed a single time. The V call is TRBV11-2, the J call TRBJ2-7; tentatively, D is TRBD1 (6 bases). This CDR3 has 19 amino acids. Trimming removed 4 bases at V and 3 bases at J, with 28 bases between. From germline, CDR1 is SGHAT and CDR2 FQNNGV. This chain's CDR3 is CASSSPGQAHRESYYEQYF. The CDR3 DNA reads TGTGCCAGCAGCTCCCCAGGGCAAGCCCACAGGGAAAGTTACTACGAGCAGTACTTC.

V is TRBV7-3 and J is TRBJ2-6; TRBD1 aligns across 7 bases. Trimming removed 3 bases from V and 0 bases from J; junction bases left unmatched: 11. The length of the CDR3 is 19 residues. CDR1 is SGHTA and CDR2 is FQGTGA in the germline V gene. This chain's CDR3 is CASSLTGSPLFSGANVLTF. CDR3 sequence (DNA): TGTGCCAGCAGCTTGACAGGGAGCCCCTTATTCTCTGGGGCCAACGTCCTGACTTTC.

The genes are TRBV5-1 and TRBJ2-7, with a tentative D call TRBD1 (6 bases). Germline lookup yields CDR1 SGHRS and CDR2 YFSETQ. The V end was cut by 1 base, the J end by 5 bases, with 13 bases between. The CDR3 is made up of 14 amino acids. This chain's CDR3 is CASSLNGAGDEQYF. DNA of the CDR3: TGCGCCAGCAGCTTGAATGGCGCAGGGGACGAGCAGTACTTC.

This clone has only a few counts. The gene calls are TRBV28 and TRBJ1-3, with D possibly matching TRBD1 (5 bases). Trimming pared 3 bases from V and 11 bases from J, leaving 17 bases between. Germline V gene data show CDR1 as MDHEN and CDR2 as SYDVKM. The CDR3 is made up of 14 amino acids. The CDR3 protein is CASSFRDGWKAIYF. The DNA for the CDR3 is TGTGCCAGCAGTTTCCGGGACGGCTGGAAGGCCATATATTTT.

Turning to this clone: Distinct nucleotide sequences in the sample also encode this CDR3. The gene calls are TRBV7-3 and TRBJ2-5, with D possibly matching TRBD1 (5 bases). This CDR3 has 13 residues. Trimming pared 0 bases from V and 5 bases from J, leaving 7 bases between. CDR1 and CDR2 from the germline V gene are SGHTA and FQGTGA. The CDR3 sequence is CASSLTQGETQYF. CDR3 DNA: TGTGCCAGCAGCTTAACGCAGGGCGAGACCCAGTACTTC.

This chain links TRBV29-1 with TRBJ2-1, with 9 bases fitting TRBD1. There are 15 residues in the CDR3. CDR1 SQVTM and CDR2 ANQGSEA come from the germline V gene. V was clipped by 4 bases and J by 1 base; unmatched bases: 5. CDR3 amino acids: CSVVGGQGSYNEQFF. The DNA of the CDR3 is TGCAGCGTTGTGGGGGGACAGGGTTCCTACAATGAGCAGTTCTTC.

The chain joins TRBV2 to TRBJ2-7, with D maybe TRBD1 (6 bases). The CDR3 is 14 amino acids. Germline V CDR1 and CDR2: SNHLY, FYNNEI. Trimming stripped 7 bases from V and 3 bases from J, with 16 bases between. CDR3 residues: CASKMIQGSYEQYF. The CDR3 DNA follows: TGTGCCAGCAAGATGATCCAGGGGAGCTACGAGCAGTACTTC.

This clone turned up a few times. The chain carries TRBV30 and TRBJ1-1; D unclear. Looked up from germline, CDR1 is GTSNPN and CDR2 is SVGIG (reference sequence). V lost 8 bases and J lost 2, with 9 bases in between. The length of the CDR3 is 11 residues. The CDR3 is CAGSLNTEAFF. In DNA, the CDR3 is TGTGCCGGGTCCTTAAACACTGAAGCTTTCTTT.

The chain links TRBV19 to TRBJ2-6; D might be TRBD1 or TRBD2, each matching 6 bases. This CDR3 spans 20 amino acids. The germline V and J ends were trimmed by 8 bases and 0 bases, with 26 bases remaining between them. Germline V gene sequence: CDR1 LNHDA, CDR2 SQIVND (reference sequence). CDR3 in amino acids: CASSPGARSPSSSGANVLTF. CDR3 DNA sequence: TGTGCCAGTTCACCGGGGGCTCGATCGCCGTCTTCCTCTGGGGCCAACGTCCTGACTTTC. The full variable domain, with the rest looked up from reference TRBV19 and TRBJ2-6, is DGGITQSPKYLFRKEGQNVTLSCEQNLNHDAMYWYRQDPGQGLRLIYYSQIVNDFQKGDIAEGYSVSREKKESFPLTVTSAQKNPTAFYLCASSPGARSPSSSGANVLTFGAGSRLTVL.

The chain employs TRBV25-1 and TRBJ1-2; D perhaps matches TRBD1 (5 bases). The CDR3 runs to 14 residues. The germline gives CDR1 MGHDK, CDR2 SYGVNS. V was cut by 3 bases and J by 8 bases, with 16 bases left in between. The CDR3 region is CASSDLSHRDGYTF. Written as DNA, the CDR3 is TGTGCCAGCAGTGACTTGAGCCACCGGGACGGCTACACCTTC.

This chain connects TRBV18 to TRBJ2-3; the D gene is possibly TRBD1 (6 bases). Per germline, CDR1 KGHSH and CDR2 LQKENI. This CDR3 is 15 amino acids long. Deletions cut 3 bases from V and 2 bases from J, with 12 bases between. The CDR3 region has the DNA TGTGCCAGCTCACCGTCGGACAGAATCACAGATACGCAGTATTTT. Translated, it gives CASSPSDRITDTQYF.

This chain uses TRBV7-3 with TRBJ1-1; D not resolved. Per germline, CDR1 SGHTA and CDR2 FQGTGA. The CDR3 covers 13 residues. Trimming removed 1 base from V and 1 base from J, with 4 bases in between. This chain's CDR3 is CASSLNQNTEAFF. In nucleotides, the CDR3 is TGTGCCAGCAGCTTAAATCAGAACACTGAAGCTTTCTTT.

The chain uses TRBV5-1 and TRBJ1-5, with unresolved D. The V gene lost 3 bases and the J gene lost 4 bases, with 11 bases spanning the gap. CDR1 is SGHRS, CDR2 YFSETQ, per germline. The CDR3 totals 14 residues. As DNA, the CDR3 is TGCGCCAGCAGCTATGGACCCCAGAATCAGCCCCAGCATTTT. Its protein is CASSYGPQNQPQHF. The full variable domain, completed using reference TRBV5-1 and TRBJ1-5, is KAGVTQTPRYLIKTRGQQVTLSCSPISGHRSVSWYQQTPGQGLQFLFEYFSETQRNKGNFPGRFSGRQFSNSRSEMNVSTLELGDSALYLCASSYGPQNQPQHFGDGTRLSIL.

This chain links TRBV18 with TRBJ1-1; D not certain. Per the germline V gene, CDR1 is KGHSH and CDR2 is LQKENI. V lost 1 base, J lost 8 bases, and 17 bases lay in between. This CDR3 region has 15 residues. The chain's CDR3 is CASSPREGGSREAFF. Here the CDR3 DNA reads TGTGCCAGCTCACCACGAGAGGGTGGCAGCCGAGAAGCTTTCTTT.

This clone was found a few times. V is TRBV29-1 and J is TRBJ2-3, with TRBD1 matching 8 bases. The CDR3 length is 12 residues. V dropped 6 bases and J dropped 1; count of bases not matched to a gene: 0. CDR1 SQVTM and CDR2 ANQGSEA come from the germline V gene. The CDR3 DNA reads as TGCAGCGTGGACAGGGGCACAGATACGCAGTATTTT. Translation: CSVDRGTDTQYF.

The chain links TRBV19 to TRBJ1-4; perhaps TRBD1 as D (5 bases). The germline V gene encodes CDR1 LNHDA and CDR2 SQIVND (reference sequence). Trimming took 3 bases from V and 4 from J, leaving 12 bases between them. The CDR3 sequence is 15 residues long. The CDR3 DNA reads TGTGCCAGTAGTATCGAGGGACTCGATAATGAAAAACTGTTTTTT. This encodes CASSIEGLDNEKLFF.